This T cell receptor beta chain came from a study of blood T cells in healthy people across ages. General study points: Using unsorted PBMCs precluded a conclusive naive versus antigen-experienced comparison. Diversity estimated from one million T cells was considered an underestimate.

The germline V gene has CDR1 MRHNA and CDR2 SNTAGT. This CDR3 region has 15 residues. The ends were cut back, 2 bases at V and 0 bases at J, with 9 bases in the middle. Next came a second PCR, run for roughly 6 to 11 cycles, which used a sample-barcoded 5' primer along with a J-beta primer mix. TCRdb re-called the 5' RACE reads through MiXCR, storing one row per CDR3 protein. The sample yields some 1.5 million distinct CDR3 sequences, about 42% seen once. Total RNA, at least 5.5 micrograms per sample, came from PBMCs. This clonotype has a handful of counts. Its specificity is unknown. The TCR sequence derives from a woman between 18 and 30 years old in good health. The sample comprised blood. The chain couples TRBV6-4 to TRBJ2-3; D is possibly TRBD1 or TRBD2 (6 bases each). In DNA form, the CDR3 reads TGTGCCAGCAGTGACCAGGGGACTAGCACAGATACGCAGTATTTT. Translating gives CASSDQGTSTDTQYF.